The subject of this entry is one TCR beta chain. Its antigen is unidentified. Template switching, a step in the protocol, added a universal primer site, and cDNA carried unique molecular identifiers. TCRdb redid the calling of the 5' RACE reads with MiXCR, one entry per CDR3 protein. The sample has roughly 690,000 distinct CDR3 sequences, approximately 6.1% seen once. These data belong to a study of identical twins. Germline loops: CDR1 SEHNR, CDR2 FQNEAQ (reference sequence). The CDR3 spans 14 residues. The ends were cut back, 5 bases at V and 3 bases at J, with 14 bases in the middle. Study results and caveats: Cross-sectional statistical analysis, not tracking of the same donors, underpinned the conclusions. In zero-insertion analyses, partial confounding could arise from invariant MAIT and iNKT cells. Modelling underestimated the level of out-of-frame TCR alpha sharing observed in monozygotic twins.

Sequences were obtained from naive T cells sorted from blood. The V call is TRBV7-9, the J call TRBJ2-7; tentatively, D is TRBD1 (5 bases). This TCR was recovered from a man between 18 and 29 years old in good health. The CDR3, as DNA: TGTGCCAGCAGCCCTCCAGGACAACACTACGAGCAGTACGTC. Amino acid sequence: CASSPPGQHYEQYV.